This T cell receptor (beta chain) was identified in a study of vaccination and CD4 T cells after COVID-19. With the Oncomine TCR Beta short-read assay, DNA from cultured CD4+ T cells was sequenced. MiXCR, run by TCRdb on the PCR reads, gives a single entry per CDR3 protein. The table records more than 9,000 distinct CDR3 sequences, less than 50% of them present only once. V lost 0 bases, J lost 6 bases, and 8 bases lay in between. The CDR3 is 13 amino acids. From germline, CDR1 is GTSNPN and CDR2 SVGIG (reference sequence). With regard to this clonotype: The antigen remains undetermined.

Treatment of the sample: roughly 11-day PBMC culture with coronavirus spike peptide pools or control peptides (ViraFEST assay). The receptor comes from a human donor with COVID-19. The sequenced sample was cultured CD4+ T cells from blood. V is TRBV30 and J is TRBJ2-2; no reliable D call. The CDR3 loop is CAWSVPGPGELFF. The CDR3, as DNA: TGTGCCTGGAGTGTACCTGGGCCCGGGGAGCTGTTTTTT. The full variable domain, in which reference TRBV30 and TRBJ2-2 provide the parts outside the CDR3, is SQTIHQWPATLVQPVGSPLSLECTVEGTSNPNLYWYRQAAGRGLQLLFYSVGIGQISSEVPQNLSASRPQDRQFILSSKKLLLSDSGFYLCAWSVPGPGELFFGEGSRLTVL.